This T cell receptor (beta chain) stems from a study of blood T cell repertoires in COVID-19. Looking at the study overall: Both acute and convalescent COVID-19 samples were obtained from the United States, Italy and Spain.

CDR1 and CDR2 from the germline V gene are SGHVS and FNYEAQ. The CDR3 is 14 residues long. The V and J ends lost 5 bases and 4 bases respectively, with 12 bases between them. TCRdb's table, derived via immunoSEQ multiplex PCR, lists solely in-frame clones and lacks some. The sample includes approximately 53,000 clones, around 90% of them seen just once. Sequences were obtained from peripheral blood. This receptor was taken from a human donor in a cohort sampled during active COVID-19. The chain recombines TRBV7-6 with TRBJ1-3; TRBD1 might be the D (6 bases). The CDR3 DNA sequence: TGTGCCAGCAGCCCCTGGACAGAAGGAAACACCATATATTTT. The encoded protein is CASSPWTEGNTIYF.